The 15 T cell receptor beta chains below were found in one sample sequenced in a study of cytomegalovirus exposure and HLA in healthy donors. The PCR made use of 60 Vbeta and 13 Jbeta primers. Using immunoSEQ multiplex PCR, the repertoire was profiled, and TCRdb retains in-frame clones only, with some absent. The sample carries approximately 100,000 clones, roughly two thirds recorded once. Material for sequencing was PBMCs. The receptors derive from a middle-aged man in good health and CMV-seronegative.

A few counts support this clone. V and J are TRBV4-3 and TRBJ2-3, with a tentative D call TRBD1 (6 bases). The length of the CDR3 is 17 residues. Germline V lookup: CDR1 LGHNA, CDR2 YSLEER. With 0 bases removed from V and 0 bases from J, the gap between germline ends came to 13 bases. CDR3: CASSQDPQQGSTDTQYF. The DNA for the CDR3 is TGCGCCAGCAGCCAAGATCCCCAACAGGGCAGCACAGATACGCAGTATTTT.

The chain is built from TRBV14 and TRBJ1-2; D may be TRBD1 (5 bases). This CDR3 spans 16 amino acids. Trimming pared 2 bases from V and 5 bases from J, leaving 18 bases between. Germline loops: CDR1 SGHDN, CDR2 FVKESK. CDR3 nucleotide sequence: TGTGCCAGCAGCCAAAGCATGGGGGGTTGGAGTTATGGCTACACCTTC. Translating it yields CASSQSMGGWSYGYTF.

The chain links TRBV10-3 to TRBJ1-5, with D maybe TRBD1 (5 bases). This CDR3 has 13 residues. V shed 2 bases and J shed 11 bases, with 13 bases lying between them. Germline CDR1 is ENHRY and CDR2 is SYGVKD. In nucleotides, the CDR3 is TGTGCCATCAGTGAGACCAGGGAGGCGGCCCAGCATTTT. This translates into CAISETREAAQHF.

CDR3 nucleotide sequence: TGTGCCAGCAGCTTGAGGTTAGGAGCGAATGAGCAGTTCTTC. Its translation: CASSLRLGANEQFF. This chain links TRBV7-3 with TRBJ2-1, with D uncertain. Trimming left V 3 bases short and J 7 bases short, with 13 bases between. The CDR3 is made up of 14 amino acids. CDR1 is SGHTA and CDR2 is FQGTGA in the germline V gene.

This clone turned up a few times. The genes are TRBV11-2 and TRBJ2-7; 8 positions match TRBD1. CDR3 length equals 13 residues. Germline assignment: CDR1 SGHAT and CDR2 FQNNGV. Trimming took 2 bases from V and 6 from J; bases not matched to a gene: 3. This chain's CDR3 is CASSLQQGGEQYF. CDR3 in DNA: TGTGCCAGCAGCTTACAACAGGGGGGCGAGCAGTACTTC.

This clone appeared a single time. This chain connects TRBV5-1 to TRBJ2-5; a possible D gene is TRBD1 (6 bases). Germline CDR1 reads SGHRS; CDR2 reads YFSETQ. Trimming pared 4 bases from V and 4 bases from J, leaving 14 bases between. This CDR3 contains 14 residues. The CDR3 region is CASSRGGFGETQYF. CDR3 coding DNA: TGCGCCAGCAGCCGAGGGGGATTTGGAGAGACCCAGTACTTC. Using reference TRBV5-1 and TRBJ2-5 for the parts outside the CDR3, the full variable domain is KAGVTQTPRYLIKTRGQQVTLSCSPISGHRSVSWYQQTPGQGLQFLFEYFSETQRNKGNFPGRFSGRQFSNSRSEMNVSTLELGDSALYLCASSRGGFGETQYFGPGTRLLVL.

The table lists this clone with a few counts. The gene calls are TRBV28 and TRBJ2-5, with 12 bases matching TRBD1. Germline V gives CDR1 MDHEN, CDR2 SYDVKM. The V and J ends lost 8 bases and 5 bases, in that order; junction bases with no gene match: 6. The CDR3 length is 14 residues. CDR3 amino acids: CASSGTGGLETQYF. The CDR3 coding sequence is TGTGCCAGCTCCGGGACAGGGGGCTTGGAGACCCAGTACTTC.

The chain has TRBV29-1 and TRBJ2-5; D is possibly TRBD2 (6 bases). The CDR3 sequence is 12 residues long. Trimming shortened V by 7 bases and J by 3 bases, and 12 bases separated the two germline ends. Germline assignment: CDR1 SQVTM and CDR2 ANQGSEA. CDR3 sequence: CSAEPGEETQYF. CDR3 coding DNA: TGCAGCGCCGAGCCGGGGGAAGAGACCCAGTACTTC.

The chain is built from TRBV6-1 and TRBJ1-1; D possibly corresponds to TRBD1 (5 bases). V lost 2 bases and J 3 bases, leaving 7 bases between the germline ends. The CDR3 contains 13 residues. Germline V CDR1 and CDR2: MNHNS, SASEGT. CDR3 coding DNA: TGTGCCAGCAGTGAACAGGGTTACACTGAAGCTTTCTTT. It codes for CASSEQGYTEAFF.

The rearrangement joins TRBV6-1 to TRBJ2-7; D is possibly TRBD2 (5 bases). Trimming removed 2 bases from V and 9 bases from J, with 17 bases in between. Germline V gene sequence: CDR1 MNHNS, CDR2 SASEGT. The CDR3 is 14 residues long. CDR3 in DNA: TGTGCCAGCAGTGAAATATGGGTAGGAGGTGGGCAGTACTTC. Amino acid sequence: CASSEIWVGGGQYF.

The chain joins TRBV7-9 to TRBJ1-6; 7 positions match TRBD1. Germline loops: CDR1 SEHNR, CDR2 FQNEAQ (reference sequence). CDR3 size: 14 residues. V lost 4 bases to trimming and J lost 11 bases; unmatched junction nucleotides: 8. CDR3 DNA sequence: TGTGCCAGCAGCTCCGGACAGGTCTCGACACCCCTCCACTTT. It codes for CASSSGQVSTPLHF.

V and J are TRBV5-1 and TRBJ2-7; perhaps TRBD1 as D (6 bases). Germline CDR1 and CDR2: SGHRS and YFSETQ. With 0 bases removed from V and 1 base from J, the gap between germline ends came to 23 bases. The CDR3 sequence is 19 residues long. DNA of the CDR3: TGCGCCAGCAGCTTGGGGAACAACAGGAACAGGGAAGGGTCCTACGAGCAGTACTTC. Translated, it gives CASSLGNNRNREGSYEQYF.

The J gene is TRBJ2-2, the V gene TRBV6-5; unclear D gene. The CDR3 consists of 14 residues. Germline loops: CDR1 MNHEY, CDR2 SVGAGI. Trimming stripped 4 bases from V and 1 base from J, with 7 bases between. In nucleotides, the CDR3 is TGTGCCAGCAGTTTGGCCCTGAACACCGGGGAGCTGTTTTTT. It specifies CASSLALNTGELFF.

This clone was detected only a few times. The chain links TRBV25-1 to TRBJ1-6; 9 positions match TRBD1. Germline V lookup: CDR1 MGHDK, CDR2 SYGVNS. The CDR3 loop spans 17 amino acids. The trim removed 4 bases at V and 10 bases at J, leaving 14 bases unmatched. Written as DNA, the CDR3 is TGTGCCAGCAGTGGGGACATTACAGGGGGCGCCCAATCACCCCTCCACTTT. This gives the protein CASSGDITGGAQSPLHF.

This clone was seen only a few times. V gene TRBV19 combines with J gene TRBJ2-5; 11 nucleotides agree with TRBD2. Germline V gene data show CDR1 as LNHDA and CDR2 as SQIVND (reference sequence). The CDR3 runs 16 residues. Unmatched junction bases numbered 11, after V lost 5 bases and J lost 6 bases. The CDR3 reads CASSERSGGAQKTQYF. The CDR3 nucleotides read TGTGCCAGTAGTGAACGTAGCGGGGGGGCTCAGAAGACCCAGTACTTC.